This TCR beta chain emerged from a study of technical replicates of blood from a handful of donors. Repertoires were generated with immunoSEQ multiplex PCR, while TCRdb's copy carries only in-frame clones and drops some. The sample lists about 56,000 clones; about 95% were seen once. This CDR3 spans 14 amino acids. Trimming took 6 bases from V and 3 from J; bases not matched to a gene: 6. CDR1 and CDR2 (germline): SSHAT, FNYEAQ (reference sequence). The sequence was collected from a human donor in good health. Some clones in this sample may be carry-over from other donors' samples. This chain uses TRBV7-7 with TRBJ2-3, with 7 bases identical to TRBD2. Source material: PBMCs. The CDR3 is CASSRGTTTDTQYF. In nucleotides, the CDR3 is TGTGCCAGCAGTAGAGGGACTACGACAGATACGCAGTATTTT.